A single sample is the source of the 10 T cell receptor beta chains below, sequenced in a study of blood T cells in healthy people across ages. The authors ran a second PCR of about 6 to 11 cycles using a sample-barcoded 5' primer and a J-beta primer mix. TCRdb reanalysed the 5' RACE reads using MiXCR and keeps one entry per CDR3 protein. The sample holds under 800,000 distinct CDR3 sequences, roughly 47% seen once. The sequencing sample was made of blood. These receptors were obtained from a woman between 55 and 75 years old in good health.

As for this clonotype: One junction end disagrees with the germline gene, perhaps due to a read error. The chain joins TRBV27 to TRBJ1-2, with 7 bases lining up with TRBD1. The CDR3 has 16 residues. Per germline, CDR1 MNHEY and CDR2 SMNVEV (reference sequence). CDR3 protein: CTSSPRDSRGIYGYTF. In nucleotides, the CDR3 is TGTACCAGCAGCCCCCGGGACAGCAGGGGGATCTATGGCTACACCTTC.

This chain joins TRBV11-2 and TRBJ2-5, with TRBD2 matching over 10 bases. Unmatched junction bases numbered 7, after V lost 5 bases and J lost 4 bases. Germline V gene lookup returns CDR1 SGHAT and CDR2 FQNNGV. CDR3 length: 15 amino acids. CDR3 region: CASSLGEREGETQYF. As DNA, the CDR3 is TGTGCCAGCAGCCTGGGGGAGCGGGAGGGAGAGACCCAGTACTTC.

This rearrangement joins TRBV11-2 to TRBJ2-1; TRBD1 is a possible D gene (5 bases). Germline CDR1 SGHAT, CDR2 FQNNGV. The V and J ends lost 6 bases and 6 bases respectively, with 15 bases between them. The CDR3 runs 14 residues. CDR3 sequence reads: CASRDPRRGNEQFF. The CDR3 coding sequence is TGTGCCAGCAGGGACCCACGAAGGGGCAATGAGCAGTTCTTC. Full variable domain (outside the CDR3, taken from reference TRBV11-2 and TRBJ2-1): EAGVAQSPRYKIIEKRQSVAFWCNPISGHATLYWYQQILGQGPKLLIQFQNNGVVDDSQLPKDRFSAERLKGVDSTLKIQPAKLEDSAVYLCASRDPRRGNEQFFGPGTRLTVL.

The chain combines TRBV12-5 with TRBJ2-7, with 11 positions matching TRBD1. Germline trimming cut 5 bases from V and 2 bases from J; bases unmatched to any gene: 5. The CDR3 length is 15 residues. Looked up from germline, CDR1 is LGHNT and CDR2 is FRNRAP. The CDR3 DNA follows: TGTGCTAGTGGTGCACCGGGACAGGGGGCCTACGAGCAGTACTTC. This encodes CASGAPGQGAYEQYF.

The chain combines TRBV7-3 with TRBJ2-6; tentatively, D is TRBD1 (5 bases). Trimming pared 0 bases from V and 2 bases from J, leaving 11 bases between. Germline loops: CDR1 SGHTA, CDR2 FQGTGA. The CDR3 is 17 residues long. The CDR3 DNA reads as TGTGCCAGCAGCTTAACCAGGGAAATCGCTGGGGCCAACGTCCTGACTTTC. Encoded protein: CASSLTREIAGANVLTF. The full variable domain, with the rest looked up from reference TRBV7-3 and TRBJ2-6, is GAGVSQTPSNKVTEKGKYVELRCDPISGHTALYWYRQSLGQGPEFLIYFQGTGAADDSGLPNDRFFAVRPEGSVSTLKIQRTERGDSAVYLCASSLTREIAGANVLTFGAGSRLTVL.

This sequence joins TRBV6-1 and TRBJ2-7; D unresolved. Germline CDR1 and CDR2: MNHNS and SASEGT. The CDR3 has 14 residues. Between the trimmed V and J ends, which lost 6 bases and 0 bases, there was a span of 12 bases. CDR3: CASRKGTSSYEQYF. The CDR3 coding sequence is TGTGCCAGCAGGAAAGGAACCAGCTCCTACGAGCAGTACTTC.

The V call is TRBV20-1, the J call TRBJ2-1; possibly TRBD2 for D (5 bases). The germline gives CDR1 DFQATT, CDR2 SNEGSKA (reference sequence). Trimming cost V 3 bases and J 9 bases, with 18 bases left between them. The CDR3 runs to 14 residues. The CDR3 coding sequence is TGCAGTGCTAGTTGGGTCTCTAGGAGCGGTGAGCAGTTCTTC. Protein: CSASWVSRSGEQFF.

The chain uses TRBV28 and TRBJ2-5, with a possible D match to TRBD1 (6 bases). CDR1 and CDR2 from the germline V gene are MDHEN and SYDVKM. V lost 7 bases and J lost 11, with 23 bases in between. This CDR3 has 14 amino acids. CDR3 nucleotide sequence: TGTGCCAGCACCCTTTCAGGGGACCACAATGAGCAGTACTTC. Protein sequence: CASTLSGDHNEQYF.

The gene calls are TRBV9 and TRBJ1-6; D is ambiguous. In germline, CDR1 is SGDLS, CDR2 YYNGEE. V lost 2 bases and J lost 7, with 13 bases in between. This CDR3 is 15 amino acids long. Written as DNA, the CDR3 is TGTGCCAGCAGCGTTGGCGGGATATCGAATTCACCCCTCCACTTT. As protein: CASSVGGISNSPLHF.

V gene TRBV12-3 or TRBV12-4 combines with J gene TRBJ2-7, with D possibly matching TRBD2 (6 bases). This CDR3 comprises 12 residues. V dropped 4 bases and J dropped 4 bases, with 8 bases sitting between them. The CDR3, as DNA: TGTGCCAGCAGTTGGAGGGAGTACGAGCAGTACTTC. Translated: CASSWREYEQYF.